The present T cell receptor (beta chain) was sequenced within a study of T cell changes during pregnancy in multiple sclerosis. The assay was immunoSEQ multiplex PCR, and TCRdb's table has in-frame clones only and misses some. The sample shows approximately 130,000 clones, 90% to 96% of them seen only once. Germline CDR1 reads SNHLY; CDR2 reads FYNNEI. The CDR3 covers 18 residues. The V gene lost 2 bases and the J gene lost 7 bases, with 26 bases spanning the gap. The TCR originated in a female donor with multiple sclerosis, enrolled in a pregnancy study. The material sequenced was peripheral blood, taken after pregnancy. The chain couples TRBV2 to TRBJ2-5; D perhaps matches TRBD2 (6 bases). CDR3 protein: CASSEWLGMGRRRGTQYF. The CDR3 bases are TGTGCCAGCAGTGAATGGCTTGGTATGGGGCGGCGGCGGGGGACCCAGTACTTC.